A single sample gave rise to the 2 T cell receptor beta chains below, sequenced in a study of T cells in Graves' hyperthyroidism and ophthalmopathy. The TCR beta CDR3 regions underwent amplification using RNA transcripts as the source. A first-round RT-PCR of the TCR CDR3 used the HTBI primer set. TCRdb re-analysed the multiplex PCR reads in MiXCR, keeping a single row per CDR3 protein. The sample contains fewer than 350,000 distinct CDR3 sequences, approximately 14% of which appear only once. Sequenced input: blood. These receptors were taken from a middle-aged woman with Graves' hyperthyroidism.

This clonotype appeared many times. The chain recombines TRBV13 with TRBJ1-1, with D uncertain. The CDR3 totals 14 residues. Trimming took off 5 bases at V and 0 bases at J, with 10 bases between the two ends. CDR1 and CDR2 (germline): PRHDT, FYEKMQ (reference sequence). CDR3 amino acids: CASSPPGMNTEAFF. The CDR3 nucleotides read TGTGCCAGCAGCCCCCCCGGAATGAACACTGAAGCTTTCTTT.

The chain joins TRBV30 to TRBJ2-7, with 13 nucleotides matching TRBD2. The germline V gene encodes CDR1 GTSNPN and CDR2 SVGIG (reference sequence). The length of the CDR3 is 13 residues. The trim removed 1 base at V and 6 bases at J, leaving 0 bases unmatched. The CDR3 loop reads CAWSGLAGGEQYF. The CDR3 bases are TGTGCCTGGAGTGGACTAGCGGGGGGCGAGCAGTACTTC. Supplemented by reference TRBV30 and TRBJ2-7, the full variable domain reads SQTIHQWPATLVQPVGSPLSLECTVEGTSNPNLYWYRQAAGRGLQLLFYSVGIGQISSEVPQNLSASRPQDRQFILSSKKLLLSDSGFYLCAWSGLAGGEQYFGPGTRLTVT.